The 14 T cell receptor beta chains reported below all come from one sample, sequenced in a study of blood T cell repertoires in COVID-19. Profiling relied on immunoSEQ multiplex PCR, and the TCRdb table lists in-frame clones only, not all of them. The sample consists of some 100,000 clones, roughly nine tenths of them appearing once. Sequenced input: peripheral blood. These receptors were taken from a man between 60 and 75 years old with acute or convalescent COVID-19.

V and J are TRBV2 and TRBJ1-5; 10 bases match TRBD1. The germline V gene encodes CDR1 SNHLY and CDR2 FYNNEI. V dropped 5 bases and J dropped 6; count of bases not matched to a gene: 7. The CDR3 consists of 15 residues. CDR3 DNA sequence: TGTGCCAGCAGTAAGGACAGGGGGAAAGGTCAGCCCCAGCATTTT. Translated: CASSKDRGKGQPQHF. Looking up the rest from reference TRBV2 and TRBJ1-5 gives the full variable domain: EPEVTQTPSHQVTQMGQEVILRCVPISNHLYFYWYRQILGQKVEFLVSFYNNEISEKSEIFDDQFSVERPDGSNFTLKIRSTKLEDSAMYFCASSKDRGKGQPQHFGDGTRLSIL.

The CDR3 reads CASRGQGSVPYEQYF. The CDR3 bases are TGTGCCAGTAGGGGACAGGGAAGCGTCCCCTACGAGCAGTACTTC. The V and J genes are TRBV19 and TRBJ2-7; 9 nucleotides agree with TRBD1. The CDR3 contains 15 residues. Trimming took 6 bases from V and 2 from J; bases not matched to a gene: 8. Germline loops: CDR1 LNHDA, CDR2 SQIVND (reference sequence).

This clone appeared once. CDR3 protein: CASRYLNTGELFF. CDR3 nucleotide sequence: TGTGCCAGCAGGTACCTAAACACCGGGGAGCTGTTTTTT. The gene calls are TRBV5-4 and TRBJ2-2, with no clear D. The V end was cut by 5 bases, the J end by 2 bases, with 7 bases between. CDR1 SGHNT and CDR2 YYREEE come from the germline V gene (reference sequence). CDR3 length equals 13 residues.

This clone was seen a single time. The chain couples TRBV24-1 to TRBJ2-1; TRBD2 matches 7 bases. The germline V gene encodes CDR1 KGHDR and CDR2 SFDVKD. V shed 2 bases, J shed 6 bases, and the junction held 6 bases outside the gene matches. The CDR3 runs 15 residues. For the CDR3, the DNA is TGTGCCACCAGTGATTCAGGGAGGGTAGGCAATGAGCAGTTCTTC. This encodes CATSDSGRVGNEQFF.

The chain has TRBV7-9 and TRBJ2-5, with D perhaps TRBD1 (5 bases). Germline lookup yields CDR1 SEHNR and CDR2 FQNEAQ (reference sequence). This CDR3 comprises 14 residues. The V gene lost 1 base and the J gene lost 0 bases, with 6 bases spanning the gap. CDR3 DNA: TGTGCCAGCAGCTTAGTCAGGGACCAAGAGACCCAGTACTTC. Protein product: CASSLVRDQETQYF.

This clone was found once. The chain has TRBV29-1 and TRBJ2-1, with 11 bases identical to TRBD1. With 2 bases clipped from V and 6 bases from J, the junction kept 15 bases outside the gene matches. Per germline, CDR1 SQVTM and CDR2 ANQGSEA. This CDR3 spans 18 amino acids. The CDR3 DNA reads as TGCAGCGTTGAACCCCAATCATGGACAGGGGGCCGCGGCAATGAGCAGTTCTTC. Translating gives CSVEPQSWTGGRGNEQFF.

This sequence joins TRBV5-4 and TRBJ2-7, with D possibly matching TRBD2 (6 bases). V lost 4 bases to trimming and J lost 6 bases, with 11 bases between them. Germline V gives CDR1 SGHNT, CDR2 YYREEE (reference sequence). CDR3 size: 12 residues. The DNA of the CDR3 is TGTGCCAGCAGCGTCACCGGGAGCGAGCAGTACTTC. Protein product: CASSVTGSEQYF.

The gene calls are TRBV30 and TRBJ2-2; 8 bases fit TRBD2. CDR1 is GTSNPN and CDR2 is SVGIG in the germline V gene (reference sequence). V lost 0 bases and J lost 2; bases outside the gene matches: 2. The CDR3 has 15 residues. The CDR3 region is CAWSVAGGNTGELFF. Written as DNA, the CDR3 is TGTGCCTGGAGTGTTGCGGGAGGTAACACCGGGGAGCTGTTTTTT.

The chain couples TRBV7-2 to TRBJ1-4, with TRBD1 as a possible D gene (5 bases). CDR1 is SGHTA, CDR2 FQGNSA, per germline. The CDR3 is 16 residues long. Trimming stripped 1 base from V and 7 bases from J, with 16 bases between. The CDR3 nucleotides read TGTGCCAGCAGCTTAGACAGTGGCGGGGCGGGTGAAAAACTGTTTTTT. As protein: CASSLDSGGAGEKLFF.

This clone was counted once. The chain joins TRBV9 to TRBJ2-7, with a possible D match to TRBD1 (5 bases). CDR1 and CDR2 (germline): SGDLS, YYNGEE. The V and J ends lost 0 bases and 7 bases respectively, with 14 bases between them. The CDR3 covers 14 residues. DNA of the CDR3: TGTGCCAGCAGCGTAGGCCCGGACATAGGGGAGCAGTACTTC. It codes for CASSVGPDIGEQYF.

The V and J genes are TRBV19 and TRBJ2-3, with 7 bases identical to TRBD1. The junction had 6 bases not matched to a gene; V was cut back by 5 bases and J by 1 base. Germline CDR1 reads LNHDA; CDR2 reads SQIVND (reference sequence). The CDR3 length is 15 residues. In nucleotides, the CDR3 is TGTGCCAGTAGTCGCTACAGGGGTCGCACAGATACGCAGTATTTT. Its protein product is CASSRYRGRTDTQYF.

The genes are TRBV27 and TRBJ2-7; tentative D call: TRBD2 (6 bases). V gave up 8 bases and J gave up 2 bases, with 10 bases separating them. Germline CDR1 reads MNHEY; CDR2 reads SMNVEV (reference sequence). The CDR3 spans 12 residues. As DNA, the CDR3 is TGTGCCAGCGTCGGGGGAGCCTACGAGCAGTACTTC. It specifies CASVGGAYEQYF.

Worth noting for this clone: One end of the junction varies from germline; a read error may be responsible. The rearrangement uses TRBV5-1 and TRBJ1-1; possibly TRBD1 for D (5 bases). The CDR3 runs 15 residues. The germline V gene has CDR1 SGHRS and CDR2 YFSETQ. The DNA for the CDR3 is TGCGCCAGCAGATTGGGGGTAGCCGTGAACACTGAAGCTTTCTTT. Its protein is CASRLGVAVNTEAFF.

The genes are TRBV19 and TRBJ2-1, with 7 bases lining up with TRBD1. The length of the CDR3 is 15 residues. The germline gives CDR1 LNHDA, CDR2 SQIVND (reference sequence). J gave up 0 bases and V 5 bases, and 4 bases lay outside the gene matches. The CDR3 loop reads CASSWDSDSYNEQFF. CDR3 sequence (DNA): TGTGCCAGTAGTTGGGACAGCGACTCCTACAATGAGCAGTTCTTC.